This T cell receptor (beta chain) was sequenced during a study of naive and memory T cell subsets. Both TRBC1 and TRBC2 were covered by a beta constant-region primer of two equimolar oligonucleotides. The ligated cDNA underwent four PCR rounds using SP2 and nested alpha and beta constant-region primers. TCRdb reprocessed the UMI-ligation and nested PCR reads with MiXCR, giving one entry per CDR3 protein. The repertoire consists of some 87,000 distinct CDR3 sequences, with about 6.5% occurring once and the leading ten covering roughly 1.6%. V lost 2 bases and J lost 2, with 16 bases in between. In germline, CDR1 is MNHEY, CDR2 SVGEGT. The length of the CDR3 is 18 residues. This clonotype was observed at least ten times. Its antigen is not known. Broader study findings: TCR counts from RNA may reflect activation-linked expression changes.

This TCR came from a human donor in good health. The gene calls are TRBV6-2 or TRBV6-3 and TRBJ2-6; the D is unclear. The material sequenced was central memory CD4+ T cells from blood. In DNA, the CDR3 is TGTGCCAGCAGTTACCGGAGTAGTGGGTTTGCTGGGGCCAACGTCCTGACTTTC. It codes for CASSYRSSGFAGANVLTF.